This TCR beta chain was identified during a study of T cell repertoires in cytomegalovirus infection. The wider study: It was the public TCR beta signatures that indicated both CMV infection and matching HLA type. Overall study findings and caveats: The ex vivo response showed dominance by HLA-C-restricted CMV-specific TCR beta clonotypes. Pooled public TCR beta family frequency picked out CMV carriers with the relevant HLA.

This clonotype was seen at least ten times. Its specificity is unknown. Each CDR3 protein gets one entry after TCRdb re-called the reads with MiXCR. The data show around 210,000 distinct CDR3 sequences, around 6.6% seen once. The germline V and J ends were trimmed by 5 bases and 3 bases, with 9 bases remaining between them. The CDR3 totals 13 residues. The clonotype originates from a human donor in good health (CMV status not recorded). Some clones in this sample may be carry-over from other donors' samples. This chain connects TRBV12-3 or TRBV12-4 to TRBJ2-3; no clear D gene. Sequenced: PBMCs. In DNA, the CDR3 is TGTGCCAGCAGTCCGTTCAAGACAGATACGCAGTATTTT. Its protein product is CASSPFKTDTQYF.